This T cell receptor (beta chain) was profiled in a study of identical twins. This clonotype was seen only a few times. TCRdb used MiXCR to reprocess the 5' RACE reads, holding one entry per CDR3 protein. The sample contains roughly 240,000 distinct CDR3 sequences, roughly 7% of which appear only once. With 3 bases clipped from V and 6 bases from J, the junction kept 17 bases outside the gene matches. This CDR3 has 17 amino acids. Germline V gene sequence: CDR1 LGHDT, CDR2 YNNKEL (reference sequence). The sample was also linked to a second study, of yellow fever vaccine responses in identical twins.

The genes are TRBV3-1 and TRBJ2-7; 7 bases fit TRBD1. The receptor was derived from a woman aged 18-29 years in good health. Material for sequencing was memory (CD45RO+) T cells sorted from blood. The CDR3 DNA is TGTGCCAGCAGCCAGGACCTCTCCCCGGGACAGCTAGGCGAGCAGTACTTC. It specifies CASSQDLSPGQLGEQYF.